Shown below are 10 T cell receptor beta chains from a single sample sequenced in a study of OX40 agonist ivuxolimab in advanced cancers. Assay used: immunoSEQ multiplex PCR; TCRdb lists only in-frame clones, some missing. The table lists 68,000 or so clones, about 84% of them singletons, with 11% in the top ten. The sequencing used CD4+ or CD8+ T cells sorted from blood, collected in a trial of the OX40 agonist ivuxolimab. The receptors originated from an adult with an advanced solid tumor such as melanoma, head and neck, liver or kidney cancer.

The chain carries TRBV6-1 and TRBJ2-4; TRBD2 is a possible D gene (5 bases). V lost 4 bases, J lost 3 bases, and 10 bases lay in between. Germline-derived CDR1 and CDR2 are MNHNS and SASEGT. The CDR3 spans 14 residues. Written as DNA, the CDR3 is TGTGCCAGCAGTGCACCCGGGGACAAAAACATTCAGTACTTC. This translates into CASSAPGDKNIQYF.

V gene TRBV7-8 combines with J gene TRBJ1-4, with D perhaps matching TRBD1 (5 bases). Germline CDR1 and CDR2: SGHVS and FQNEAQ. The CDR3 contains 18 residues. Trimming took 5 bases from V and 2 from J, leaving 21 bases between them. The CDR3 DNA sequence: TGTGCCAGCAGCAGCAGGGTCTTTGCGCTTTCCACTAATGAAAAACTGTTTTTT. It encodes CASSSRVFALSTNEKLFF.

V and J are TRBV30 and TRBJ2-3, with 12 bases aligning to TRBD2. The germline V gene has CDR1 GTSNPN and CDR2 SVGIG (reference sequence). This CDR3 is 13 amino acids long. V lost 8 bases and J lost 5; bases outside the gene matches: 5. The CDR3 region has the DNA TGTGCCCGGACTAGCGGGGATCTAGATACGCAGTATTTT. This translates into CARTSGDLDTQYF.

The genes are TRBV19 and TRBJ1-1; D gene ambiguous. Germline values: CDR1 LNHDA, CDR2 SQIVND (reference sequence). Between the trimmed V and J ends, which lost 5 bases and 5 bases, there was a span of 15 bases. CDR3 length equals 14 residues. The chain's CDR3 is CASSLRPPETEAFF. CDR3 nucleotides: TGTGCCAGTAGTCTACGGCCCCCAGAAACTGAAGCTTTCTTT.

CDR3 amino acids: CASRGGVGETQYF. CDR3 in DNA: TGTGCCAGCAGGGGGGGAGTTGGAGAGACCCAGTACTTC. V gene TRBV2 combines with J gene TRBJ2-5; tentatively, D is TRBD2 (6 bases). CDR1 is SNHLY, CDR2 FYNNEI, per germline. The CDR3 totals 13 residues. The V gene lost 6 bases and the J gene lost 4 bases, with 12 bases spanning the gap. The full variable domain, completed using reference TRBV2 and TRBJ2-5, is EPEVTQTPSHQVTQMGQEVILRCVPISNHLYFYWYRQILGQKVEFLVSFYNNEISEKSEIFDDQFSVERPDGSNFTLKIRSTKLEDSAMYFCASRGGVGETQYFGPGTRLLVL.

J is TRBJ2-7 and V is TRBV18, with D hard to call. The CDR3 extends over 14 amino acids. The germline CDR1 and CDR2 sequences are KGHSH and LQKENI. Trimming left V 4 bases short and J 2 bases short, with 12 bases between. DNA for the CDR3: TGTGCCAGCTCACGAATACCCGGCACCTACGAGCAGTACTTC. Amino acid sequence: CASSRIPGTYEQYF.

The chain recombines TRBV7-8 with TRBJ1-6; no reliable D call. In germline, CDR1 is SGHVS, CDR2 FQNEAQ. The CDR3 contains 14 residues. V was pared by 1 base and J by 8 bases, with 9 bases between. CDR3 in amino acids: CASSLEGYDSPLHF. CDR3 DNA sequence: TGTGCCAGCAGCTTAGAGGGATATGATTCACCCCTCCACTTT.

The V gene is TRBV30, the J gene TRBJ2-2; 7 bases match TRBD1. J lost 7 bases, V lost 1 base, and 6 bases had no gene match. The CDR3 extends over 14 amino acids. Germline CDR1 is GTSNPN and CDR2 is SVGIG (reference sequence). The CDR3, as DNA: TGTGCCTGGAGTGGAGGACAGGAGAACGGGGAGCTGTTTTTT. Protein product: CAWSGGQENGELFF.

The table lists this clone with a few counts. This chain joins TRBV27 and TRBJ2-7, with D uncertain. From germline, CDR1 is MNHEY and CDR2 SMNVEV (reference sequence). The V end lost 6 bases, the J end lost 2 bases, and 14 bases lay between the germline ends. The CDR3 has 14 residues. CDR3 residues: CASRDRLGTYEQYF. CDR3 in DNA: TGTGCCAGCAGAGATAGGTTGGGGACCTACGAGCAGTACTTC.

The chain combines TRBV4-1 with TRBJ1-2; 8 bases align to TRBD1. V trimming: 2 bases; J trimming: 8 bases; junction bases outside the gene matches: 4. The germline CDR1 and CDR2 sequences are MGHRA and YSYEKL. The CDR3 runs to 13 residues. The CDR3: CASSQLDREGYTF. CDR3 nucleotides: TGCGCCAGCAGCCAACTGGACAGGGAGGGCTACACCTTC.